This T cell receptor beta chain was found in a study of blood T cell repertoires in COVID-19. Study overall: Some COVID-19 samples were acute and others convalescent; all came from the United States, Italy and Spain. T cells, B-cell-depleted T cells, or PBMCs provided the cDNA or gDNA that served as material.

Authors' analysis steps: The assay estimated nucleated cells by amplifying reference gene primers. Produced via immunoSEQ multiplex PCR; TCRdb's table is partial and in-frame only. That table gives V, J and clone size, and the DNA gave D and trimming. The sample lists about 490,000 clones, over 75% seen once, with approximately 2.9% in the top ten. Germline V gives CDR1 SGHRS, CDR2 YFSETQ. Between the trimmed V and J ends, which lost 3 bases and 0 bases, there was a span of 12 bases. The CDR3 is 15 residues long. Sequenced: peripheral blood. The source is a human donor in a cohort sampled during active COVID-19. The V call is TRBV5-1, the J call TRBJ1-2, with a possible D match to TRBD1 (6 bases). For the CDR3, the DNA is TGCGCCAGCAGCTACGGACAGTCAGCTAACTATGGCTACACCTTC. Amino acid sequence: CASSYGQSANYGYTF.